The 25 T cell receptor beta chains below were found in one sample sequenced in a study of shared clonotypes between healthy human individuals. Profiling relied on immunoSEQ multiplex PCR, and the TCRdb table lists in-frame clones only, not all of them. This table holds roughly 2.2 million clones, approximately 93% found once. Sequenced material: naive CD4+ T cells from PBMCs. Subset specified: CD45RA+ positively selected. Receptor source: a man younger than 35 in good health. Some clones in this sample may be carry-over from other donors' samples.

The CDR3 nucleotides read TGTGCCAGCAGTTTCGGCCGCACCTACGAGCAGTACTTC. Translation: CASSFGRTYEQYF. The rearrangement joins TRBV28 to TRBJ2-7, with D unresolved. The CDR3 has 13 residues. V lost 3 bases and J 2 bases, leaving 8 bases between the germline ends. Germline lookup yields CDR1 MDHEN and CDR2 SYDVKM.

The V and J genes are TRBV7-2 and TRBJ1-2; D gene ambiguous. The CDR3 sequence is 14 residues long. CDR1 is SGHTA, CDR2 FQGNSA, per germline. The V and J ends lost 1 base and 4 bases respectively, with 10 bases between them. CDR3 in amino acids: CASSLGEGSYGYTF. In DNA, the CDR3 is TGTGCCAGCAGCTTAGGAGAGGGTTCCTATGGCTACACCTTC.

This clone showed up just a few times. The chain links TRBV2 to TRBJ2-2; D call uncertain. The germline V gene encodes CDR1 SNHLY and CDR2 FYNNEI. V was pared by 6 bases and J by 1 base, with 18 bases between. This CDR3 region has 17 residues. The CDR3 DNA sequence: TGTGCCAGCAGGCCGTCGTTGGGATCCTGGAACACCGGGGAGCTGTTTTTT. This encodes CASRPSLGSWNTGELFF.

The V call is TRBV6-1, the J call TRBJ2-1; D is uncertain. This CDR3 region has 13 residues. The germline V and J ends were trimmed by 6 bases and 4 bases, with 10 bases remaining between them. Germline V gives CDR1 MNHNS, CDR2 SASEGT. CDR3 in amino acids: CASRLFGYNEQFF. CDR3 coding DNA: TGTGCCAGCAGACTCTTCGGTTACAATGAGCAGTTCTTC.

This clone has just one count. The chain joins TRBV2 to TRBJ2-7; either TRBD1 or TRBD2 may fit D (5 bases each). Trimming took off 5 bases at V and 0 bases at J, with 20 bases between the two ends. CDR1 and CDR2 from the germline V gene are SNHLY and FYNNEI. There are 17 residues in the CDR3. Written as DNA, the CDR3 is TGTGCCAGCAGTATAGAAAAAACGGGACCCCGCTCCTACGAGCAGTACTTC. Encoded protein: CASSIEKTGPRSYEQYF.

The V call is TRBV15, the J call TRBJ1-2; TRBD1 matches at 8 bases. V shed 1 base, J shed 6 bases, and the junction held 4 bases outside the gene matches. The CDR3 is 14 amino acids. The germline V gene has CDR1 LNHNV and CDR2 YYDKDF (reference sequence). The CDR3 region is CATSRGGQGDGYTF. CDR3 bases: TGTGCCACCAGCAGAGGAGGACAGGGTGATGGCTACACCTTC.

This clone was picked up one time. This chain uses TRBV27 with TRBJ2-2; perhaps TRBD1 as D (6 bases). This CDR3 is built from 15 residues. The germline CDR1 and CDR2 sequences are MNHEY and SMNVEV (reference sequence). V lost 4 bases, J lost 6 bases, and 15 bases lay in between. In nucleotides, the CDR3 is TGTGCCAGCAGTTCCCTTACAGGGCGGTCCGGGGAGCTGTTTTTT. As protein: CASSSLTGRSGELFF.

J is TRBJ2-7 and V is TRBV27; maybe TRBD2 (5 bases). This CDR3 is built from 17 residues. Germline CDR1 and CDR2: MNHEY and SMNVEV (reference sequence). V shed 0 bases and J shed 3 bases, with 18 bases lying between them. CDR3 DNA: TGTGCCAGCAGTTTATCGAGGTTTAGCGCGAATGTCTACGAGCAGTACTTC. Translation: CASSLSRFSANVYEQYF.

The J gene is TRBJ1-2, the V gene TRBV10-3; tentatively, D is TRBD1 (5 bases). The germline V and J ends were trimmed by 2 bases and 4 bases, with 14 bases remaining between them. This CDR3 has 15 amino acids. The germline CDR1 and CDR2 sequences are ENHRY and SYGVKD. The CDR3 nucleotides are TGTGCCATCAGTGAGACAACGGGGGGGACCTATGGCTACACCTTC. Amino acid sequence: CAISETTGGTYGYTF.

This clone was detected only once. CDR3 loop: CASSLGSTGELFF. The CDR3 nucleotides read TGTGCCAGCAGCTTAGGGTCTACAGGGGAACTGTTTTTT. The chain is built from TRBV7-2 and TRBJ1-4, with 7 positions matching TRBD1. Germline V gives CDR1 SGHTA, CDR2 FQGNSA. CDR3 length: 13 residues. V lost 1 base, J lost 12 bases, and 5 bases stayed unmatched.

This clone has just a few counts. The rearrangement joins TRBV7-9 to TRBJ1-1; D is unresolved. The V and J ends lost 3 bases and 1 base respectively, with 9 bases between them. CDR1 is SEHNR and CDR2 is FQNEAQ in the germline V gene (reference sequence). The CDR3 has 14 amino acids. The CDR3: CASSFVIWNTEAFF. The CDR3 bases are TGTGCCAGCAGCTTTGTTATTTGGAACACTGAAGCTTTCTTT.

V and J are TRBV27 and TRBJ2-6, with D perhaps matching TRBD1 (6 bases). CDR3 length: 15 amino acids. Germline V gene sequence: CDR1 MNHEY, CDR2 SMNVEV (reference sequence). V lost 8 bases to trimming and J lost 0 bases, with 11 bases between them. CDR3 sequence (DNA): TGTGCCAGCCGGGACACCCACTCTGGGGCCAACGTCCTGACTTTC. This gives the protein CASRDTHSGANVLTF.

The J gene is TRBJ2-1, the V gene TRBV27, with 8 bases matching TRBD2. Germline CDR1 and CDR2: MNHEY and SMNVEV (reference sequence). The ends lost 5 bases at V and 2 bases at J; junction bases unmatched: 8. The CDR3 sequence is 16 residues long. CDR3: CASSVLLAAPYNEQFF. DNA for the CDR3: TGTGCCAGCAGTGTCTTACTAGCGGCGCCCTACAATGAGCAGTTCTTC.

This sequence joins TRBV4-1 and TRBJ2-1, with D maybe TRBD2 (6 bases). The CDR3 covers 16 residues. Germline CDR1 and CDR2: MGHRA and YSYEKL. V lost 3 bases and J 0 bases, leaving 12 bases between the germline ends. This CDR3 reads CASSHLAVSSYNEQFF. The CDR3 coding sequence is TGCGCCAGCAGCCACTTAGCGGTTAGCTCCTACAATGAGCAGTTCTTC.

With regard to this clone: Other DNA sequences in this specimen translate into the identical CDR3. The V gene is TRBV6-5, the J gene TRBJ2-2; D is ambiguous. CDR3 length: 15 amino acids. The germline V gene encodes CDR1 MNHEY and CDR2 SVGAGI. Trimming pared 0 bases from V and 4 bases from J, leaving 9 bases between. CDR3 sequence reads: CASSYSGRSTGELFF. The CDR3 DNA reads TGTGCCAGCAGTTACTCGGGCAGGAGCACCGGGGAGCTGTTTTTT.

This clone was recorded only once. V usage is TRBV5-1 and J usage is TRBJ1-1; possibly TRBD1 for D (5 bases). Trimming shortened V by 4 bases and J by 4 bases, and 14 bases separated the two germline ends. The CDR3 has 14 amino acids. Germline CDR1 SGHRS, CDR2 YFSETQ. The CDR3 DNA is TGCGCCAGCAGCACACCCTCAGGGCTCACTGAAGCTTTCTTT. It translates to CASSTPSGLTEAFF.

This clone appeared once. This chain joins TRBV10-3 and TRBJ1-2; D gene uncertain. The CDR3 is made up of 12 amino acids. The ends were cut back, 0 bases at V and 4 bases at J, with 3 bases in the middle. CDR1 is ENHRY and CDR2 is SYGVKD in the germline V gene. The CDR3 region is CAISESTYGYTF. For the CDR3, the DNA is TGTGCCATCAGTGAGTCGACCTATGGCTACACCTTC.

This chain connects TRBV5-1 to TRBJ1-1, with 7 positions matching TRBD1. The CDR3 extends over 17 amino acids. Germline CDR1 is SGHRS and CDR2 is YFSETQ. Losses at the gene ends were 1 base for V and 1 base for J; bases not matched to a gene: 10. This CDR3 is CASSLTGDRHANTEAFF. DNA for the CDR3: TGCGCCAGCAGCTTGACAGGGGATCGTCATGCGAACACTGAAGCTTTCTTT.

J is TRBJ2-3 and V is TRBV18, with 8 bases fitting TRBD2. The CDR3 extends over 16 amino acids. Trimming cost V 3 bases and J 1 base; bases outside gene matches: 6. Germline CDR1 is KGHSH and CDR2 is LQKENI. In DNA, the CDR3 is TGTGCCAGCTCACCCGGACTAGCTAGGGGCACAGATACGCAGTATTTT. Its protein product is CASSPGLARGTDTQYF.

The chain recombines TRBV5-1 with TRBJ2-3, with 7 positions matching TRBD1. Germline V gene sequence: CDR1 SGHRS, CDR2 YFSETQ. The CDR3 consists of 14 residues. Losses at the gene ends were 4 bases for V and 1 base for J; bases not matched to a gene: 3. Written as DNA, the CDR3 is TGCGCCAGCAGCGACGGACAGGGCACAGATACGCAGTATTTT. It codes for CASSDGQGTDTQYF.

The chain links TRBV7-3 to TRBJ1-1; D ambiguous. The V gene lost 5 bases and the J gene lost 7 bases, with 14 bases spanning the gap. The CDR3 contains 13 residues. Germline V gene lookup returns CDR1 SGHTA and CDR2 FQGTGA. CDR3 sequence: CASSPREGIEAFF. CDR3 DNA sequence: TGTGCCAGCAGCCCCCGAGAGGGTATTGAAGCTTTCTTT.

This sequence joins TRBV28 and TRBJ2-7; D is possibly TRBD1 or TRBD2 (5 bases each). CDR3 size: 18 residues. Germline assignment: CDR1 MDHEN and CDR2 SYDVKM. The V end was cut by 2 bases, the J end by 4 bases, with 24 bases between. CDR3 loop: CASSLPPPSGRTIYEQYF. The CDR3 coding sequence is TGTGCCAGCAGTTTACCCCCTCCTTCGGGACGGACCATATACGAGCAGTACTTC.

V gene TRBV29-1 combines with J gene TRBJ1-3; tentative D call: TRBD1 (6 bases). The CDR3 runs 13 residues. Trimming left V 7 bases short and J 1 base short, with 11 bases between. Germline V lookup: CDR1 SQVTM, CDR2 ANQGSEA. This CDR3 reads CSAEGQSGNTIYF. DNA for the CDR3: TGCAGCGCCGAAGGACAGTCTGGAAACACCATATATTTT.

V is TRBV28 and J is TRBJ2-7, with D perhaps TRBD1 (5 bases). The CDR3 length is 15 residues. V was shortened by 6 bases and J by 1 base, with 16 bases between the two germline ends. From germline, CDR1 is MDHEN and CDR2 SYDVKM. In DNA, the CDR3 is TGTGCCAGCAGCCCAAGTAGGCAGGGTTCCTACGAGCAGTACTTC. This codes for CASSPSRQGSYEQYF.

The chain links TRBV6-1 to TRBJ2-5; TRBD2 aligns across 7 bases. CDR3 size: 12 residues. V trimming: 8 bases; J trimming: 5 bases; junction bases outside the gene matches: 5. The V gene's germline CDR1 is MNHNS and CDR2 SASEGT. For the CDR3, the DNA is TGTGCCAGCCAGGGCGGGAGCGAGACCCAGTACTTC. Translating it yields CASQGGSETQYF.